This T cell receptor beta chain appears in the sequencing data of a study of blood T cell repertoires in COVID-19. In the study overall: Sites across the United States, Italy and Spain contributed samples from acute and convalescent COVID-19.

Method: immunoSEQ multiplex PCR; TCRdb's copy keeps in-frame clones and lacks some. The sample carries around 170,000 clones, about four fifths recorded once. This clone was detected a few times. V was clipped by 1 base and J by 0 bases; unmatched bases: 5. The V gene's germline CDR1 is MGHRA and CDR2 YSYEKL. The CDR3 has 16 amino acids. The sequencing input was peripheral blood. The chain carries TRBV4-1 and TRBJ2-7, with 8 bases lining up with TRBD2. This sequence was found in a man aged 65 to 79 who had recovered from COVID-19. The CDR3 reads CASSQGLSGISYEQYF. The CDR3 DNA is TGCGCCAGCAGCCAAGGCCTTAGCGGGATCTCCTACGAGCAGTACTTC.